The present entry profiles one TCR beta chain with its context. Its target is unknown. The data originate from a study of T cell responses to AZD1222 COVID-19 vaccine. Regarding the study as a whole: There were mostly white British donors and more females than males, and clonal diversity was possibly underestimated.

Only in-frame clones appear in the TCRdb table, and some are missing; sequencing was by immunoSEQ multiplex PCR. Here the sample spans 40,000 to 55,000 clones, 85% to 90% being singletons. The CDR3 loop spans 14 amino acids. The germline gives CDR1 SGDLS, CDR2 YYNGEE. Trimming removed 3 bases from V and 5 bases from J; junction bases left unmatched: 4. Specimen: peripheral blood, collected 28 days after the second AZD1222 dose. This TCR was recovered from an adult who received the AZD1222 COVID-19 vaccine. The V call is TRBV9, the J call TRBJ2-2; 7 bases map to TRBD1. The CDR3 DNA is TGTGCCAGCAGCGCCGGGACAGCGACCGGGGAGCTGTTTTTT. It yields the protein CASSAGTATGELFF.